The present TCR beta chain was sequenced within a study of cytomegalovirus exposure and HLA in healthy donors. There were likely unrecorded immune exposures, though donors were nominally healthy when sampled. Findings of the study overall: A later analysis showed that HLA-associated TCR beta chains had undergone more clonal expansion than equally common others. In an earlier analysis, productive rearrangement rates for most beta V segments clustered near 87% or 30%.

Points on this clone: The antigen is undetermined.

The primer mix had 60 Vbeta and 13 Jbeta primers. TCRdb keeps only in-frame clones here, not all; method: immunoSEQ multiplex PCR. This table holds approximately 220,000 clones, around 80% found once. Sequencing was carried out using PBMCs. The sequence came from a man aged 25-45 years in good health and CMV-seronegative.

In DNA, the CDR3 is TGTGCCAGCAGCCGCGACGGGTCGAACACTGAAGCTTTCTTT. Translation gives CASSRDGSNTEAFF. V usage is TRBV11-2 and J usage is TRBJ1-1; D is ambiguous. Trimming pared 5 bases from V and 1 base from J, leaving 11 bases between. The germline gives CDR1 SGHAT, CDR2 FQNNGV. The CDR3 runs 14 residues. The entire variable domain, with the rest obtained from reference TRBV11-2 and TRBJ1-1, is as follows: EAGVAQSPRYKIIEKRQSVAFWCNPISGHATLYWYQQILGQGPKLLIQFQNNGVVDDSQLPKDRFSAERLKGVDSTLKIQPAKLEDSAVYLCASSRDGSNTEAFFGQGTRLTVV.